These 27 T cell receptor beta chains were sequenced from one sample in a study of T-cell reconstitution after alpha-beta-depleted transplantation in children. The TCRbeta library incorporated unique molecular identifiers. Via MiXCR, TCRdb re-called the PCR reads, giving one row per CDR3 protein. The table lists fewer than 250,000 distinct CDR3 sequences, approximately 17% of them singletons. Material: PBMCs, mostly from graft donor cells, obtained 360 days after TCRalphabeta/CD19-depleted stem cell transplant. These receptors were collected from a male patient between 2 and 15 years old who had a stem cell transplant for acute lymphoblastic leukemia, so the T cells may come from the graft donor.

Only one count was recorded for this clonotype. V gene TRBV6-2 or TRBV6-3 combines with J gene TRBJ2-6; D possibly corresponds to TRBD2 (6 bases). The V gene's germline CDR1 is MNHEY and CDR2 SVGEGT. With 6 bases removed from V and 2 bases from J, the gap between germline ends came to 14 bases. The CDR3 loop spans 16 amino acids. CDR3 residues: CASRGTPTPGANVLTF. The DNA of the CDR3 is TGTGCCAGCAGAGGGACTCCCACCCCTGGGGCCAACGTCCTGACTTTC.

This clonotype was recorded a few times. This chain's CDR3 is CASSVAPTSGNTIYF. The CDR3 DNA follows: TGTGCCAGCAGCGTAGCCCCCACCTCTGGAAACACCATATATTTT. This chain connects TRBV9 to TRBJ1-3, with no clear D. CDR3 length: 15 amino acids. Trimming pared 0 bases from V and 0 bases from J, leaving 7 bases between. The germline V gene has CDR1 SGDLS and CDR2 YYNGEE.

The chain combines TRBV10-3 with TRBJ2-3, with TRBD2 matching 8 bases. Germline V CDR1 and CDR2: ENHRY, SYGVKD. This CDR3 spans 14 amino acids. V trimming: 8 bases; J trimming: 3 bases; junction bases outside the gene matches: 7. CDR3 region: CAIAGGGRTDTQYF. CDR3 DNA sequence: TGTGCCATCGCGGGAGGCGGTCGTACAGATACGCAGTATTTT.

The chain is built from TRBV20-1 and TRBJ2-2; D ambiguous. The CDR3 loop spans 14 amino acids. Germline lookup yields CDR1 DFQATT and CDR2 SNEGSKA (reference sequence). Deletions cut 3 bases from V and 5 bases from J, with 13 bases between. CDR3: CSARKAGTTGELFF. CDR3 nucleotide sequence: TGCAGTGCTAGGAAAGCCGGAACAACCGGGGAGCTGTTTTTT.

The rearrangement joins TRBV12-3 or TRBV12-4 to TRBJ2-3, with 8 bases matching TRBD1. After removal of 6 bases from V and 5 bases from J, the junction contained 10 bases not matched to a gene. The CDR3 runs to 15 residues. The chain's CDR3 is CASSLRDRRQDTQYF. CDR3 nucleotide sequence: TGTGCCAGCAGCCTACGGGACAGGAGGCAAGATACGCAGTATTTT.

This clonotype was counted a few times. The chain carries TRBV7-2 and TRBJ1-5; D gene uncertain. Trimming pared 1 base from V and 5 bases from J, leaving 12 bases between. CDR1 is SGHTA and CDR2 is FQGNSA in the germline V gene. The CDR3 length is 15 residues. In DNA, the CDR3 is TGTGCCAGCAGCTTAGATCGGAATACCTATCAGCCCCAGCATTTT. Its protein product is CASSLDRNTYQPQHF. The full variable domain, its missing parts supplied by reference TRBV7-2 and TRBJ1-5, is GAGVSQSPSNKVTEKGKDVELRCDPISGHTALYWYRQSLGQGLEFLIYFQGNSAPDKSGLPSDRFSAERTGGSVSTLTIQRTQQEDSAVYLCASSLDRNTYQPQHFGDGTRLSIL.

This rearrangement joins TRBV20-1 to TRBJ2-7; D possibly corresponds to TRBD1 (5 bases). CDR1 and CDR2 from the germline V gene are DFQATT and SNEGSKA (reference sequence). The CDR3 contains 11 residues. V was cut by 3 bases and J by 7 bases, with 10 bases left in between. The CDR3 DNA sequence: TGCAGTGCTAGGATCACAGGAGAGCAGTACTTC. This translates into CSARITGEQYF.

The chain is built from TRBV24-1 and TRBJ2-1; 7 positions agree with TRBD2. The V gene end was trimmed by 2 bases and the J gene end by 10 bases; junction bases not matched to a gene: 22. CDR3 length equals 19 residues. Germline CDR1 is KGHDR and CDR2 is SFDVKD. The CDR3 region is CATSDWLAGGHNDDGEQFF. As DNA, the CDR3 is TGTGCCACCAGTGATTGGTTAGCGGGCGGACACAACGACGACGGGGAGCAGTTCTTC.

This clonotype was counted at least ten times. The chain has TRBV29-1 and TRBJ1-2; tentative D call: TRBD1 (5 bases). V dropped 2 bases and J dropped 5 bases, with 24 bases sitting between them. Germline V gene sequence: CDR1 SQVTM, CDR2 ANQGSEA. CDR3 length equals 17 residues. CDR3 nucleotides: TGCAGCGTTGAAAATAGCCAGGGTACTAGCGGGGCGTATGGCTACACCTTC. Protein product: CSVENSQGTSGAYGYTF.

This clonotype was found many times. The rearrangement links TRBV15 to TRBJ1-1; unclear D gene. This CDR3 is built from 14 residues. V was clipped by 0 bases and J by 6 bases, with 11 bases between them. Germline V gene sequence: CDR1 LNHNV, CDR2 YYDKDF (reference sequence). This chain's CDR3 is CATSRDQVRAEAFF. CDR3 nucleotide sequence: TGTGCCACCAGCAGAGATCAAGTTAGGGCTGAAGCTTTCTTT.

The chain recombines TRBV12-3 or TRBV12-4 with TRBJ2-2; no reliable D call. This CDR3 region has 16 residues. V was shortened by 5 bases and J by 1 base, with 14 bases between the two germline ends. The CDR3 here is CASSPGSNLNTGELFF. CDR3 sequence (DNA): TGTGCCAGCAGTCCCGGGTCCAACCTGAACACCGGGGAGCTGTTTTTT.

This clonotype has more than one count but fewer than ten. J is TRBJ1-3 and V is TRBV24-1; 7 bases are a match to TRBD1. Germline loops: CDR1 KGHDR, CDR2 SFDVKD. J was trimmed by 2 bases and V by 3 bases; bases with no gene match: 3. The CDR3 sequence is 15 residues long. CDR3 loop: CATSDPGTAGNTIYF. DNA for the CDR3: TGTGCCACCAGTGATCCCGGGACAGCTGGAAACACCATATATTTT.

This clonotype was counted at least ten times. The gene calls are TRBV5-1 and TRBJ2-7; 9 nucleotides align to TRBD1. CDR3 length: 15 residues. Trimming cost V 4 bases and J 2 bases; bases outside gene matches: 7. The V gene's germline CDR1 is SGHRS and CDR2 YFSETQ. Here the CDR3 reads CASSGTGGPPYEQYF. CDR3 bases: TGCGCCAGCAGCGGAACAGGGGGCCCCCCCTACGAGCAGTACTTC.

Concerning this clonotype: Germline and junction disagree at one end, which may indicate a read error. The CDR3 sequence: CASNQARQDYGYTF. The CDR3 DNA reads as TGCGCCAGCAACCAAGCTCGGCAGGACTATGGCTACACCTTC. The chain combines TRBV4-3 with TRBJ1-2; D is uncertain. Germline loops: CDR1 LGHNA, CDR2 YSLEER. The CDR3 is made up of 14 amino acids.

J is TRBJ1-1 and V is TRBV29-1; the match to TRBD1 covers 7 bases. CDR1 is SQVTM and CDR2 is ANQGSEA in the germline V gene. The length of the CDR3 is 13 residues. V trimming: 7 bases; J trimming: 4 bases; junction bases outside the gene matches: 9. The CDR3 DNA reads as TGCAGCGCTACGACAGGGCGGGCCACTGAAGCTTTCTTT. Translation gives CSATTGRATEAFF.

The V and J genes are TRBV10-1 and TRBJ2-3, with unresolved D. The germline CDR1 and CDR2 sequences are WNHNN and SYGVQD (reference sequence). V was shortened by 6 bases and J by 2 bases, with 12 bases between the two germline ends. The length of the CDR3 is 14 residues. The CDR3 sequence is CASSREADTDTQYF. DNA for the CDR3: TGCGCCAGCAGCCGAGAGGCCGACACAGATACGCAGTATTTT.

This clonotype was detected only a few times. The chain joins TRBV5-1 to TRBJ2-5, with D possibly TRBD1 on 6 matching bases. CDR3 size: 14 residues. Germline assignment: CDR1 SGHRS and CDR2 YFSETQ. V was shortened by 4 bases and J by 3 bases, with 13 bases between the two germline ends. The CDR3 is CASSADTGKETQYF. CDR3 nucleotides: TGCGCCAGCAGCGCCGACACAGGGAAAGAGACCCAGTACTTC.

The DNA of the CDR3 is TGCAGTGCTAGATCTGTAGGGACCGAGCAGTACTTC. As protein: CSARSVGTEQYF. V usage is TRBV20-1 and J usage is TRBJ2-7; tentatively, D is TRBD1 or TRBD2 (5 bases each). Germline V gene data show CDR1 as DFQATT and CDR2 as SNEGSKA (reference sequence). V was trimmed by 2 bases and J by 6 bases, leaving 11 bases between them. The CDR3 has 12 amino acids.

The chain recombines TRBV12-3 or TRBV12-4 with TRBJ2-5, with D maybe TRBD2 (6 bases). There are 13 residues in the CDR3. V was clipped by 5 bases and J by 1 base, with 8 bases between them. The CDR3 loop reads CASSPSAQETQYF. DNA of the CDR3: TGTGCCAGCAGTCCTAGCGCCCAAGAGACCCAGTACTTC.

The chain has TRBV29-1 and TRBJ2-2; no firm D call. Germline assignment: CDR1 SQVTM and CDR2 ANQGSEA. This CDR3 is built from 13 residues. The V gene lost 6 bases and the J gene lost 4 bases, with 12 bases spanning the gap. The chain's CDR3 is CSVGYSSTGELFF. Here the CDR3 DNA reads TGCAGCGTGGGATACAGTTCCACCGGGGAGCTGTTTTTT.

The CDR3 nucleotides read TGTGCCAGCAGCTTAGGGGACAGGGGGATCTACAATGAGCAGTTCTTC. This codes for CASSLGDRGIYNEQFF. The chain combines TRBV7-9 with TRBJ2-1; 11 bases fit TRBD1. CDR3 length: 16 amino acids. J gave up 3 bases and V 1 base, and 2 bases lay outside the gene matches. Per germline, CDR1 SEHNR and CDR2 FQNEAQ (reference sequence).

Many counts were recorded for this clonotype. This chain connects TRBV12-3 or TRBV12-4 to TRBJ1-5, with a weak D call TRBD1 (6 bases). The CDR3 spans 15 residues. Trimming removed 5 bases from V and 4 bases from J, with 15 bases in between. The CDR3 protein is CASSPMNRENQPQHF. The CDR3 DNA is TGTGCCAGCAGTCCTATGAACAGGGAAAATCAGCCCCAGCATTTT.

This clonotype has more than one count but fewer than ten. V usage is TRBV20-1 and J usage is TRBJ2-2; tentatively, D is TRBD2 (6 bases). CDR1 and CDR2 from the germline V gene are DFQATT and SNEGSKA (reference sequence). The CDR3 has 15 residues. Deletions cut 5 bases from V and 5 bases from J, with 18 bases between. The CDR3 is CSAYTAGMGTGELFF. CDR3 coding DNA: TGCAGTGCTTACACCGCGGGGATGGGGACCGGGGAGCTGTTTTTT.

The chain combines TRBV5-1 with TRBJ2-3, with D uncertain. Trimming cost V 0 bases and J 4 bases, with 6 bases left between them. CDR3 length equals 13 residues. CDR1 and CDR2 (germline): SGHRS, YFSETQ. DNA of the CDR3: TGCGCCAGCAGCTTGGACGGGTCAGATACGCAGTATTTT. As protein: CASSLDGSDTQYF. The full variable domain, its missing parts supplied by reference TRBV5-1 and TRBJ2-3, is KAGVTQTPRYLIKTRGQQVTLSCSPISGHRSVSWYQQTPGQGLQFLFEYFSETQRNKGNFPGRFSGRQFSNSRSEMNVSTLELGDSALYLCASSLDGSDTQYFGPGTRLTVL.

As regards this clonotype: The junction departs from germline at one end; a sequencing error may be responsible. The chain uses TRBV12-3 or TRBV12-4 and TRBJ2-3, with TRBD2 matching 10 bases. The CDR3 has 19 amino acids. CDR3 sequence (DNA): TGTGCCTGCAGTTCAGGGGAATTCACAGCGGGGGGGATGTCAGATACGCAGTATTTT. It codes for CACSSGEFTAGGMSDTQYF.

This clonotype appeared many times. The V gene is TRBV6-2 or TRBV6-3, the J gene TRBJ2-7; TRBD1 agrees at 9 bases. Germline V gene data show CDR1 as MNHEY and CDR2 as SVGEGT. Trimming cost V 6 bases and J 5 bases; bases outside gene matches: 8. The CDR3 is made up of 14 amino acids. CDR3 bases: TGTGCCAGCAGCAGGGACAGGGAGATCCACGAGCAGTACTTC. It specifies CASSRDREIHEQYF.

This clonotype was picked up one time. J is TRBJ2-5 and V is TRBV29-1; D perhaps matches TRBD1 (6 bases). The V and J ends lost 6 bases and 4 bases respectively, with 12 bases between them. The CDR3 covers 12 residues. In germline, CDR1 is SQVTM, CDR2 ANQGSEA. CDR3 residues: CSVYRVAETQYF. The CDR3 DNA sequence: TGCAGCGTATACAGGGTTGCAGAGACCCAGTACTTC.